Shown below are 3 T cell receptor beta chains from a single sample sequenced in a study of blood T cells in healthy people across ages. The authors ran a second PCR of about 7 to 11 cycles using a sample-barcoded 5' primer and a J-beta primer mix. TCRdb redid the calling of the 5' RACE reads with MiXCR, one entry per CDR3 protein. The sample records around 940,000 distinct CDR3 sequences, 51% being singletons. Material: blood. These receptors all stem from a woman aged 60 to 75 in good health.

This sequence joins TRBV29-1 and TRBJ2-2, with a weak D call TRBD2 (6 bases). The CDR3 covers 14 residues. Trimming stripped 4 bases from V and 6 bases from J, with 15 bases between. Germline V lookup: CDR1 SQVTM, CDR2 ANQGSEA. The CDR3 loop is CSVAGGMEAGELFF. DNA of the CDR3: TGCAGCGTTGCTGGAGGGATGGAGGCCGGGGAGCTGTTTTTT.

This clonotype occurred a few times. This chain connects TRBV7-6 to TRBJ1-2; no definite D call. V dropped 3 bases and J dropped 8 bases, with 10 bases sitting between them. Germline values: CDR1 SGHVS, CDR2 FNYEAQ. The CDR3 extends over 12 amino acids. The CDR3 coding sequence is TGTGCCAGCAGCTTCATGGGAGGAGGCTACACCTTC. Translation gives CASSFMGGGYTF. Full variable domain (rest looked up from reference TRBV7-6 and TRBJ1-2): GAGVSQSPRYKVTKRGQDVALRCDPISGHVSLYWYRQALGQGPEFLTYFNYEAQQDKSGLPNDRFSAERPEGSISTLTIQRTEQRDSAMYRCASSFMGGGYTFGSGTRLTVV.

J is TRBJ2-1 and V is TRBV14; tentatively, D is TRBD2 (6 bases). In germline, CDR1 is SGHDN, CDR2 FVKESK. This CDR3 has 17 amino acids. V was pared by 1 base and J by 6 bases, with 19 bases between. Here the CDR3 reads CASSQGGRRGSGNEQFF. The CDR3 DNA reads as TGTGCCAGCAGCCAAGGAGGGAGGCGGGGCAGTGGCAATGAGCAGTTCTTC.